The 14 T cell receptor beta chains listed next were all sequenced from one sample in a study of cytomegalovirus exposure and HLA in healthy donors (TCRdb year 2017). To prepare the library, the immunoSEQ multiplex PCR assay was applied. For the multiplex PCR, a mixture combining 60 forward primers for TCR Vbeta segments and 13 reverse primers for TCR Jbeta segments was used. This is the immuneACCESS table as TCRdb keeps it, with only in-frame sequences that have V and J called. A part of the clones is gone; compared with another copy, unresolved V genes explain less than half, and the rest is unexplained. The sample table holds around 130,000 clones, of which 75% to 90% were seen once. Together, the top ten hold over 2.5% of the sample. The sequenced sample was PBMCs. The receptors derive from a male donor in good health and CMV-seronegative.

The rearrangement joins TRBV6-6 to TRBJ2-2; D is unclear. The CDR3 sequence is 15 residues long. V was trimmed by 2 bases and J by 7 bases, leaving 14 bases between them. Per the germline V gene, CDR1 is MNHNY and CDR2 is SVGAGI (reference sequence). Written as DNA, the CDR3 is TGTGCCAGCAGTTACGGAAGGCCCCCGGGCGGGGAGCTGTTTTTT. Translation: CASSYGRPPGGELFF.

The rearrangement uses TRBV6-4 and TRBJ1-2; D not resolved. Per germline, CDR1 MRHNA and CDR2 SNTAGT. V was trimmed by 2 bases and J by 8 bases, leaving 15 bases between them. CDR3 length: 14 amino acids. CDR3 in amino acids: CASSDTPEGGGYTF. CDR3 nucleotides: TGTGCCAGCAGTGACACCCCGGAGGGTGGAGGCTACACCTTC.

The chain links TRBV5-1 to TRBJ1-6; D call uncertain. Germline V gives CDR1 SGHRS, CDR2 YFSETQ. The ends were cut back, 4 bases at V and 8 bases at J, with 10 bases in the middle. This CDR3 has 13 residues. Written as DNA, the CDR3 is TGCGCCAGCAGCGCGGAAGAGGATTCACCCCTCCACTTT. It yields the protein CASSAEEDSPLHF.

This chain uses TRBV11-2 with TRBJ1-2; TRBD1 matches 7 bases. This CDR3 is built from 13 residues. The germline CDR1 and CDR2 sequences are SGHAT and FQNNGV. V lost 4 bases and J lost 9; bases outside the gene matches: 8. The CDR3 sequence is CASSSATGARYTF. CDR3 coding DNA: TGTGCCAGCAGCTCCGCTACAGGGGCCCGCTACACCTTC.

The genes are TRBV5-1 and TRBJ2-2; 8 positions match TRBD2. Germline V gene sequence: CDR1 SGHRS, CDR2 YFSETQ. The CDR3 sequence is 17 residues long. V was clipped by 4 bases and J by 5 bases; unmatched bases: 13. CDR3 coding DNA: TGCGCCAGCAGCCTTGGGACCGGGGGGGCCCGGACCGGGGAGCTGTTTTTT. Its protein product is CASSLGTGGARTGELFF.

V gene TRBV7-9 combines with J gene TRBJ2-2, with 7 bases aligning to TRBD1. CDR3 length equals 14 residues. Per germline, CDR1 SEHNR and CDR2 FQNEAQ (reference sequence). V shed 6 bases, J shed 6 bases, and the junction held 7 bases outside the gene matches. For the CDR3, the DNA is TGTGCCAGCAGAGGGACAGCTCTTTCCGGGGAGCTGTTTTTT. It encodes CASRGTALSGELFF.

The chain combines TRBV11-1 with TRBJ1-1, with D maybe TRBD1 (6 bases). Deletions cut 5 bases from V and 1 base from J, with 8 bases between. The CDR3 contains 13 residues. The germline gives CDR1 SGHAT, CDR2 FQDESV (reference sequence). CDR3 protein: CASSTQGNTEAFF. In DNA form, the CDR3 reads TGTGCCAGCAGCACACAGGGGAACACTGAAGCTTTCTTT. Looking up the rest from reference TRBV11-1 and TRBJ1-1 gives the full variable domain: EAEVAQSPRYKITEKSQAVAFWCDPISGHATLYWYRQILGQGPELLVQFQDESVVDDSQLPKDRFSAERLKGVDSTLKIQPAELGDSAMYLCASSTQGNTEAFFGQGTRLTVV.

Note on this clone: An end of the junction differs from the germline gene, which may be a read error. The chain links TRBV7-3 to TRBJ2-1; 7 bases map to TRBD1. Germline CDR1 reads SGHTA; CDR2 reads FQGTGA. The length of the CDR3 is 14 residues. The CDR3 DNA sequence: TGTGCCAGCAGCTTAACAGGGGGCTCGAATGGGCAGTTCTTC. Amino acids: CASSLTGGSNGQFF.

The genes are TRBV28 and TRBJ2-5; 7 bases fit TRBD1. TRBJ2-7 matches the DNA end more closely, so the J call is doubtful. This CDR3 comprises 14 residues. Germline V gene sequence: CDR1 MDHEN, CDR2 SYDVKM. Here the CDR3 reads CASSRNDRAYEQYF. Written as DNA, the CDR3 is TGTGCCAGCAGTCGTAATGACAGGGCCTACGAGCAGTACTTC.

V is TRBV25-1 and J is TRBJ2-6; D may be TRBD2 (6 bases). CDR3 length: 17 amino acids. The germline CDR1 and CDR2 sequences are MGHDK and SYGVNS. Deletions cut 4 bases from V and 0 bases from J, with 13 bases between. The CDR3 loop is CASSAMGGTSGANVLTF. As DNA, the CDR3 is TGTGCCAGCAGTGCCATGGGGGGTACCTCTGGGGCCAACGTCCTGACTTTC.

The chain combines TRBV6-5 with TRBJ1-5; 7 nucleotides agree with TRBD1. This CDR3 is built from 14 residues. The V gene's germline CDR1 is MNHEY and CDR2 SVGAGI. After removal of 5 bases from V and 7 bases from J, the junction contained 8 bases not matched to a gene. The CDR3 sequence is CASSPQGLGQPQHF. The CDR3 coding sequence is TGTGCCAGCAGTCCACAGGGGTTAGGACAGCCCCAGCATTTT.

The V and J genes are TRBV6-4 and TRBJ2-3; 10 nucleotides line up with TRBD2. This CDR3 contains 13 residues. CDR1 and CDR2 (germline): MRHNA, SNTAGT. V was clipped by 11 bases and J by 1 base; unmatched bases: 3. CDR3 coding DNA: TGTGCCGTCGGGACTAGCGGCACAGATACGCAGTATTTT. Its protein product is CAVGTSGTDTQYF.

The chain has TRBV27 and TRBJ1-2; 8 positions agree with TRBD1. Germline CDR1 is MNHEY and CDR2 is SMNVEV (reference sequence). Trimming removed 6 bases from V and 8 bases from J; junction bases left unmatched: 8. This CDR3 has 13 amino acids. The CDR3, as DNA: TGTGCCAGCAGCCCGACAGGGGCGTGGGGCTACACCTTC. Encoded protein: CASSPTGAWGYTF.

The CDR3 region is CARSHLAGKADEQFF. CDR3 bases: TGTGCCAGAAGCCATCTAGCGGGAAAAGCGGATGAGCAGTTCTTC. The chain has TRBV5-3 and TRBJ2-1; 9 positions match TRBD2. Being an ORF, TRBV5-3 has a function that is uncertain. The CDR3 length is 15 residues. With 4 bases clipped from V and 8 bases from J, the junction kept 10 bases outside the gene matches.